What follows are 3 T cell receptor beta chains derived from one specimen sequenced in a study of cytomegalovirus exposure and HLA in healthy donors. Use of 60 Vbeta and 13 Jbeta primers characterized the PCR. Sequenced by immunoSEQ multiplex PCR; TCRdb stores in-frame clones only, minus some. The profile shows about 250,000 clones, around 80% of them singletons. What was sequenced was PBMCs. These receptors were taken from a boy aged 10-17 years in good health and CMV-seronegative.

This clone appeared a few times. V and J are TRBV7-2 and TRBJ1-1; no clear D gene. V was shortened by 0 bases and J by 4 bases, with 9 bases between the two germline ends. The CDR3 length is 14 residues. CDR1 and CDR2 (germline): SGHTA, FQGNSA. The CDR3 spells CASSLALRVTEAFF. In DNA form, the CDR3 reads TGTGCCAGCAGCTTAGCGCTGAGGGTCACTGAAGCTTTCTTT.

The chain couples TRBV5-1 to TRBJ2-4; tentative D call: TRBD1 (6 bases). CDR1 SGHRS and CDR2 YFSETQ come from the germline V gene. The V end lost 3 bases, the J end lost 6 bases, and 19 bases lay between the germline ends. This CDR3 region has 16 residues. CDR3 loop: CASSYQPRTEGNIQYF. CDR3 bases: TGCGCCAGCAGCTACCAACCTCGGACAGAAGGAAACATTCAGTACTTC.

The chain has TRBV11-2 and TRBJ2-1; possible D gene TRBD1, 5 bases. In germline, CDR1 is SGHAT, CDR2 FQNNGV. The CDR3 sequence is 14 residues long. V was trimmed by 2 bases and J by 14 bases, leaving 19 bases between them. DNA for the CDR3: TGTGCCAGCAGCTTAAGGGGATCGGGTGGAGTTAAGTTCTTC. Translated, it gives CASSLRGSGGVKFF.